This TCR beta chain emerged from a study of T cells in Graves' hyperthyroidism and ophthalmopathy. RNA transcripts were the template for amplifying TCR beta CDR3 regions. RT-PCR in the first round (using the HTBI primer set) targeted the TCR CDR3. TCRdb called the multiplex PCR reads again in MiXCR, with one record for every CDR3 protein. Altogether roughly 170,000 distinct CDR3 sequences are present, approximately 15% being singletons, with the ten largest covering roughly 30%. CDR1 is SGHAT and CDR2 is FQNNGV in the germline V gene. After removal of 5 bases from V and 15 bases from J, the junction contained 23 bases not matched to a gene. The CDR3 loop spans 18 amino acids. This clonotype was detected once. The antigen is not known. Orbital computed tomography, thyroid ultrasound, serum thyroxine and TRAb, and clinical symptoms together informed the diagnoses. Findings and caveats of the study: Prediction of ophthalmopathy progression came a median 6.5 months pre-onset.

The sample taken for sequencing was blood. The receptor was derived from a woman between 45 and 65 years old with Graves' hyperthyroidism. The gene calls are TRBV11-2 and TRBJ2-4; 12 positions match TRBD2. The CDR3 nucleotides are TGTGCCAGCAGCCTCGGAGGAAGCCCCACTAGCGGGAGGCTGGGGATGTACTTC. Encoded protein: CASSLGGSPTSGRLGMYF.